Listed here are 27 T cell receptor beta chains from one sample, sequenced in a study of CD8 T cells in Susac syndrome. RNA in amounts of roughly 0.45 to 1 ug was reverse transcribed with random hexamers. One entry per CDR3 protein, called by TCRdb with MiXCR from the immunoSEQ multiplex PCR reads. The repertoire holds 150,000 to 200,000 distinct CDR3 sequences, with under 97% as singletons. Sequencing input: CD4+ T cells from PBMCs. These receptors came from a human donor with multiple sclerosis.

The V and J genes are TRBV20-1 and TRBJ1-1; TRBD1 might be the D (6 bases). The germline gives CDR1 DFQATT, CDR2 SNEGSKA (reference sequence). V was pared by 1 base and J by 0 bases, with 12 bases between. The CDR3 consists of 15 residues. In nucleotides, the CDR3 is TGCAGTGCTAGAGTTACGGGGACAATGAACACTGAAGCTTTCTTT. This gives the protein CSARVTGTMNTEAFF.

This rearrangement joins TRBV20-1 to TRBJ1-5, with D unresolved. V shed 5 bases and J shed 0 bases, with 11 bases lying between them. The CDR3 covers 14 residues. Germline V gene sequence: CDR1 DFQATT, CDR2 SNEGSKA (reference sequence). CDR3 residues: CSASIAASNQPQHF. Written as DNA, the CDR3 is TGCAGTGCTTCTATTGCCGCTAGCAATCAGCCCCAGCATTTT.

The chain carries TRBV2 and TRBJ2-2; unclear D gene. The CDR3 totals 12 residues. Trimming left V 7 bases short and J 6 bases short, with 9 bases between. Per the germline V gene, CDR1 is SNHLY and CDR2 is FYNNEI. CDR3 sequence: CASTLWAGELFF. CDR3 coding DNA: TGTGCCAGCACTCTCTGGGCCGGGGAGCTGTTTTTT.

CDR3: CASSYEADTQYF. Here the CDR3 DNA reads TGTGCCAGCAGCTACGAGGCTGATACGCAGTATTTT. This rearrangement joins TRBV2 to TRBJ2-3; D is uncertain. Germline V gene sequence: CDR1 SNHLY, CDR2 FYNNEI. V shed 6 bases and J shed 6 bases, with 10 bases lying between them. This CDR3 spans 12 amino acids.

The gene calls are TRBV4-1 and TRBJ2-1; D is unclear. Germline lookup yields CDR1 MGHRA and CDR2 YSYEKL. The length of the CDR3 is 13 residues. Trimming stripped 3 bases from V and 8 bases from J, with 11 bases between. In nucleotides, the CDR3 is TGCGCCAGCAGCCAGAACGGGTGGGATGAGCAGTTCTTC. This encodes CASSQNGWDEQFF.

V and J are TRBV2 and TRBJ1-1, with D hard to call. The CDR3 has 12 amino acids. Trimming stripped 5 bases from V and 6 bases from J, with 10 bases between. CDR1 and CDR2 from the germline V gene are SNHLY and FYNNEI. CDR3 in DNA: TGTGCCAGCAGTTTCCTCTTATCTGAAGCTTTCTTT. Translated, it gives CASSFLLSEAFF.

This chain joins TRBV23-1 and TRBJ1-1; 9 nucleotides agree with TRBD1. TRBV23-1 is assigned to the ORF class and has an uncertain function. There are 15 residues in the CDR3. Germline trimming cut 2 bases from V and 3 bases from J; bases unmatched to any gene: 4. The CDR3 nucleotides are TGCGCCAGCAGTCAACCCGGGACAGGGTACACTGAAGCTTTCTTT. Translation: CASSQPGTGYTEAFF.

This chain connects TRBV12-3 or TRBV12-4 to TRBJ1-2; 7 nucleotides line up with TRBD1. Trimming removed 4 bases from V and 4 bases from J; junction bases left unmatched: 9. There are 15 residues in the CDR3. CDR3 loop: CASSSNLGQVYGYTF. CDR3 bases: TGTGCCAGCAGTTCGAACCTCGGACAGGTCTATGGCTACACCTTC.

The chain couples TRBV7-2 to TRBJ1-2; D not resolved. The CDR3 consists of 13 residues. Deletions cut 2 bases from V and 4 bases from J, with 8 bases between. Germline CDR1 reads SGHTA; CDR2 reads FQGNSA. The CDR3: CASSLSSSYGYTF. DNA of the CDR3: TGTGCCAGCAGCTTATCAAGCAGCTATGGCTACACCTTC.

The J gene is TRBJ2-7, the V gene TRBV29-1; 9 nucleotides agree with TRBD1. Germline V gene lookup returns CDR1 SQVTM and CDR2 ANQGSEA. The trim removed 5 bases at V and 4 bases at J, leaving 9 bases unmatched. This CDR3 has 14 residues. The CDR3, as DNA: TGCAGCGTTTCAAACAGGGGGCTGGTGTACGAGCAGTACTTC. Protein sequence: CSVSNRGLVYEQYF.

V is TRBV20-1 and J is TRBJ2-5; 9 bases agree with TRBD2. The CDR3 length is 12 residues. The junction had 7 bases not matched to a gene; V was cut back by 7 bases and J by 7 bases. From germline, CDR1 is DFQATT and CDR2 SNEGSKA (reference sequence). CDR3 loop: CSGGGALGTQYF. In DNA, the CDR3 is TGCAGTGGCGGGGGGGCTCTCGGGACCCAGTACTTC.

This chain links TRBV12-3 or TRBV12-4 with TRBJ2-7, with 12 bases identical to TRBD2. The ends lost 4 bases at V and 5 bases at J; junction bases unmatched: 12. CDR3 length: 17 residues. CDR3 sequence: CASSSRPWTSGVNEQYF. CDR3 bases: TGTGCCAGCAGTTCCCGACCCTGGACTAGCGGGGTCAACGAGCAGTACTTC.

This chain links TRBV12-3 or TRBV12-4 with TRBJ2-5; a possible D gene is TRBD2 (7 bases). The CDR3 spans 15 residues. Trimming shortened V by 5 bases and J by 4 bases, and 17 bases separated the two germline ends. CDR3 loop: CASSGEGRGLETQYF. DNA for the CDR3: TGTGCCAGCAGTGGGGAGGGCAGGGGTTTAGAGACCCAGTACTTC.

This chain links TRBV29-1 with TRBJ1-5; TRBD1 agrees at 8 bases. CDR1 and CDR2 from the germline V gene are SQVTM and ANQGSEA. With V trimmed by 3 bases and J by 6 bases, 4 bases remained unmatched. The CDR3 runs to 13 residues. CDR3 DNA: TGCAGCGTTGAGAAAGACAGGGGTCAGCCCCAGCATTTT. It is translated as CSVEKDRGQPQHF. Full variable domain (remainder filled in from reference TRBV29-1 and TRBJ1-5): SAVISQKPSRDICQRGTSLTIQCQVDSQVTMMFWYRQQPGQSLTLIATANQGSEATYESGFVIDKFPISRPNLTFSTLTVSNMSPEDSSIYLCSVEKDRGQPQHFGDGTRLSIL.

The chain is built from TRBV4-2 and TRBJ2-2, with D hard to call. The germline V and J ends were trimmed by 1 base and 9 bases, with 6 bases remaining between them. CDR3 length: 12 residues. Germline CDR1 LGHNA, CDR2 YNFKEQ. The CDR3: CASSQGTRELFF. CDR3 DNA sequence: TGTGCCAGCAGCCAAGGGACGAGGGAGCTGTTTTTT.

The chain uses TRBV11-1 and TRBJ2-1, with no clear D. Trimming stripped 2 bases from V and 9 bases from J, with 8 bases between. CDR3 length: 12 amino acids. From germline, CDR1 is SGHAT and CDR2 FQDESV (reference sequence). DNA of the CDR3: TGTGCCAGCAGCTTAAAGGCGCCTGAGCAGTTCTTC. Amino acid sequence: CASSLKAPEQFF.

This chain links TRBV4-2 with TRBJ2-7; TRBD2 is a possible D gene (7 bases). Trimming pared 4 bases from V and 3 bases from J, leaving 19 bases between. Germline V gene sequence: CDR1 LGHNA, CDR2 YNFKEQ. The CDR3 is 16 amino acids. The CDR3: CASSLKGGGGHYEQYF. In nucleotides, the CDR3 is TGTGCCAGCAGCCTAAAGGGGGGGGGCGGCCACTACGAGCAGTACTTC.

The chain links TRBV14 to TRBJ1-2; D ambiguous. The V gene's germline CDR1 is SGHDN and CDR2 FVKESK. The CDR3 consists of 14 residues. V was pared by 1 base and J by 4 bases, with 10 bases between. The CDR3: CASSQGARAYGYTF. The DNA for the CDR3 is TGTGCCAGCAGCCAAGGGGCGCGAGCCTATGGCTACACCTTC.

V and J are TRBV29-1 and TRBJ1-1; D unresolved. The CDR3 runs 10 residues. Germline CDR1 reads SQVTM; CDR2 reads ANQGSEA. Trimming left V 0 bases short and J 11 bases short, with 7 bases between. The CDR3 reads CSVEEGRAFF. In nucleotides, the CDR3 is TGCAGCGTTGAAGAGGGTCGGGCTTTCTTT. The variable domain in full, with the rest retrieved from reference TRBV29-1 and TRBJ1-1, is SAVISQKPSRDICQRGTSLTIQCQVDSQVTMMFWYRQQPGQSLTLIATANQGSEATYESGFVIDKFPISRPNLTFSTLTVSNMSPEDSSIYLCSVEEGRAFFGQGTRLTVV.

This clonotype was counted once. The rearrangement joins TRBV30 to TRBJ2-1; possibly TRBD2 for D (6 bases). CDR1 and CDR2 from the germline V gene are GTSNPN and SVGIG (reference sequence). CDR3 size: 16 residues. Deletions cut 0 bases from V and 0 bases from J, with 12 bases between. The CDR3 DNA reads TGTGCCTGGAGTGTCGGAGGGGCTAGCTCCTACAATGAGCAGTTCTTC. Encoded protein: CAWSVGGASSYNEQFF.

The rearrangement links TRBV30 to TRBJ1-5; perhaps TRBD1 as D (5 bases). V dropped 0 bases and J dropped 5 bases, with 11 bases sitting between them. Per the germline V gene, CDR1 is GTSNPN and CDR2 is SVGIG (reference sequence). The CDR3 extends over 14 amino acids. The CDR3 nucleotides are TGTGCCTGGAGTGTCCGGGACGGAGATCAGCCCCAGCATTTT. Translated, it gives CAWSVRDGDQPQHF.

The V gene is TRBV4-3, the J gene TRBJ2-5; TRBD1 agrees at 8 bases. The CDR3 runs 16 residues. CDR1 and CDR2 from the germline V gene are LGHNA and YSLEER. The ends lost 3 bases at V and 4 bases at J; junction bases unmatched: 10. The CDR3 region is CASSQDGTGIAETQYF. As DNA, the CDR3 is TGCGCCAGCAGCCAGGACGGGACAGGCATTGCAGAGACCCAGTACTTC.

This sequence joins TRBV3-1 and TRBJ2-7; D is possibly TRBD2 (5 bases). The V and J ends lost 1 base and 5 bases respectively, with 9 bases between them. The CDR3 consists of 13 residues. CDR1 is LGHDT, CDR2 YNNKEL, per germline (reference sequence). CDR3 nucleotides: TGTGCCAGCAGCCAAGGAGGGATCCACGAGCAGTACTTC. It translates to CASSQGGIHEQYF.

The genes are TRBV30 and TRBJ2-2; D may match TRBD1 or TRBD2 (5 bases each). The CDR3 sequence is 14 residues long. Germline CDR1 reads GTSNPN; CDR2 reads SVGIG (reference sequence). Trimming pared 1 base from V and 4 bases from J, leaving 10 bases between. In DNA, the CDR3 is TGTGCCTGGAGTGGAGGGACGCTCACCGGGGAGCTGTTTTTT. Translating gives CAWSGGTLTGELFF.

The rearrangement uses TRBV7-2 and TRBJ2-7; no clear D. The V gene lost 5 bases and the J gene lost 3 bases, with 8 bases spanning the gap. From germline, CDR1 is SGHTA and CDR2 FQGNSA. The CDR3 runs to 12 residues. CDR3 sequence (DNA): TGTGCCAGCAGCCGATTCAGCTACGAGCAGTACTTC. Protein product: CASSRFSYEQYF.

V and J are TRBV23-1 and TRBJ1-2; 7 bases line up with TRBD1. TRBV23-1 is treated as an ORF (open reading frame) with a function not yet certain. The CDR3 spans 14 residues. V shed 4 bases, J shed 5 bases, and the junction held 7 bases outside the gene matches. The CDR3 loop reads CASSRPGQKYGYTF. CDR3 DNA: TGCGCCAGCAGTCGACCGGGACAGAAGTATGGCTACACCTTC.

This clonotype was seen only once. The chain combines TRBV20-1 with TRBJ2-3, with D unresolved. V was pared by 1 base and J by 0 bases, with 11 bases between. Germline CDR1 reads DFQATT; CDR2 reads SNEGSKA (reference sequence). The CDR3 has 15 residues. The CDR3 spells CSARVAAVSTDTQYF. Here the CDR3 DNA reads TGCAGTGCTAGAGTGGCCGCGGTCAGCACAGATACGCAGTATTTT.